This T cell receptor (beta chain) was documented in a study of Ad26.COV2.S vaccination and SARS-CoV-2 variants. Background on the study: Recipients of Ad26.COV2.S got it intramuscularly, once or twice 56 days apart.

Germline assignment: CDR1 LGHDT and CDR2 YNNKEL (reference sequence). This CDR3 is built from 12 residues. With 5 bases removed from V and 7 bases from J, the gap between germline ends came to 8 bases. On this clone: Its antigen remains unknown.

Using immunoSEQ multiplex PCR, the repertoire was profiled, and TCRdb retains in-frame clones only, with some absent. Counted here are approximately 300,000 clones, around four fifths occurring once; the ten biggest clones make up approximately 2%. Treatment here: roughly 20 received Ad26.COV2.S at low or high dose, single or two shots; roughly five received placebo; per-sample allocation not given. It was on day 63 after the first vaccine or placebo injection that samples were taken. Cohort 1b enrolled adults aged 18-55 years in Boston. Study results and limitations: Vaccinated individuals (as opposed to placebo recipients) had higher spike-specific TCR breadth. Vaccinees and placebo recipients showed similar non-spike TCR breadth.

V is TRBV3-1 (or the pseudogene TRBV3-2) and J is TRBJ1-4; D may be TRBD1 (5 bases). The sequence was obtained from a person between 18 and 65 years old who received the Ad26.COV2.S COVID-19 vaccine or a placebo. This specimen was peripheral blood, taken in a trial of Ad26.COV2.S vaccine versus placebo. The CDR3 DNA is TGTGCCAGCAGCTTCGGGGGTGAAAAACTGTTTTTT. Its protein is CASSFGGEKLFF.